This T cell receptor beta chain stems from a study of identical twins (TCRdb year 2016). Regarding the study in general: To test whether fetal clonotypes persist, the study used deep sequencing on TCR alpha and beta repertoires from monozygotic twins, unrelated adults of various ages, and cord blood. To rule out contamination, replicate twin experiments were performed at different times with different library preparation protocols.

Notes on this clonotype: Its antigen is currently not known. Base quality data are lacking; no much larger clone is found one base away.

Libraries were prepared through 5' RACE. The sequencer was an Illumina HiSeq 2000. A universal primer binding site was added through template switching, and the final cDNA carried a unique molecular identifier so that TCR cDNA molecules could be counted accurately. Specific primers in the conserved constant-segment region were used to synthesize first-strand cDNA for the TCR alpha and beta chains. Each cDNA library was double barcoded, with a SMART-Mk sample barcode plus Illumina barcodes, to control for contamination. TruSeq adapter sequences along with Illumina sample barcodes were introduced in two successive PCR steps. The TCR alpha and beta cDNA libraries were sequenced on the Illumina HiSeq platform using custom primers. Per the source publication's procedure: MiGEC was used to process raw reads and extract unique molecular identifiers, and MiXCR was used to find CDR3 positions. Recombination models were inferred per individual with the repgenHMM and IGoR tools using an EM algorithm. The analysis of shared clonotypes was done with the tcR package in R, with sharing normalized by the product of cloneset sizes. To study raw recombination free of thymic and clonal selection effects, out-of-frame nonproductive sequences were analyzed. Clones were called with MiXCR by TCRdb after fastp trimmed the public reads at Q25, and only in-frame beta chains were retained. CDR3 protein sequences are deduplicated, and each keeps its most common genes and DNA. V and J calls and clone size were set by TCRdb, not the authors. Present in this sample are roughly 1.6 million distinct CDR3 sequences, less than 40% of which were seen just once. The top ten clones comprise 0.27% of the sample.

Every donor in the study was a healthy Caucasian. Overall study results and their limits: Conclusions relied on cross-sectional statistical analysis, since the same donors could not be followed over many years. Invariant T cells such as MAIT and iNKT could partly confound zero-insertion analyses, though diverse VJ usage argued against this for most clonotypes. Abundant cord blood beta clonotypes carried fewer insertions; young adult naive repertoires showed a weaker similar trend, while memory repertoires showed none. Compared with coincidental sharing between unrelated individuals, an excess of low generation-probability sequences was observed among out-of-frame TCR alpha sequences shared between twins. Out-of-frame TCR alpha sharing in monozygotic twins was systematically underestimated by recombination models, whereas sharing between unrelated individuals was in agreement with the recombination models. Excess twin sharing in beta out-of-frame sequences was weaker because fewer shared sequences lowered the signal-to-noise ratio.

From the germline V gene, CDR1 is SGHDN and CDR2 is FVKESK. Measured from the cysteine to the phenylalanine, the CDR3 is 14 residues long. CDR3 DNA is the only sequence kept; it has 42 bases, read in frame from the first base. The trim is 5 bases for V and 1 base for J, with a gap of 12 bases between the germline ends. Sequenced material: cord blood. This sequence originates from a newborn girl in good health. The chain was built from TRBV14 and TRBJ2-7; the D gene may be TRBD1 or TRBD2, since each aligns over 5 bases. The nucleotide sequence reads TGTGCCAGCAGCGTCCGGGACGTATCCTACGAGCAGTACTTC. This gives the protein CASSVRDVSYEQYF.